This T cell receptor (beta chain) was sequenced in a study of Ad26.COV2.S vaccination and SARS-CoV-2 variants. In the study overall: In the study, Ad26.COV2.S was injected intramuscularly once, or twice 56 days apart.

As to treatment: roughly 20 received Ad26.COV2.S at low or high dose, single or two shots; a few received placebo; per-sample allocation not given. Sampling happened 63 days after the first vaccine or placebo injection. Based in Boston, the donor was an adult of 18-55 years. Only in-frame clones appear in the TCRdb table, and some are missing; sequencing was by immunoSEQ multiplex PCR. The sample records about 350,000 clones, more than 85% being singletons. The length of the CDR3 is 12 residues. V was trimmed by 3 bases and J by 4 bases, leaving 7 bases between them. This TCR was recovered from a person between 18 and 65 years old who received the Ad26.COV2.S COVID-19 vaccine or a placebo. This sample comprised peripheral blood, obtained in a trial of Ad26.COV2.S vaccine versus placebo. The chain employs TRBV12-3 or TRBV12-4 and TRBJ2-7, with D hard to call. This CDR3 reads CASSFYQYEQYF. The CDR3 DNA reads as TGTGCCAGCAGTTTTTATCAGTACGAGCAGTACTTC.